The clone carrying this TCR beta chain was recorded once. Its antigen is as yet unknown. This record belongs to a study of OX40 agonist ivuxolimab in advanced cancers. Study as a whole: An agonistic anti-OX40 (CD134) antibody, ivuxolimab, was used to treat the patients. The mean age was about 57 years, ranging from about 23 to 79, with approximately 83% of participants male. Ivuxolimab was administered intravenously to patients at 0.01 to 10 mg/kg every 2 weeks.

Germline CDR1 reads MNHEY; CDR2 reads SMNVEV (reference sequence). V was trimmed by 7 bases and J by 2 bases, leaving 15 bases between them. CDR3 length: 14 residues. Profiled with immunoSEQ multiplex PCR; TCRdb holds only in-frame clones, not every one. Here the sample spans about 62,000 clones, approximately 88% being singletons. Study-level results: Determination of antigen specificity was not performed for the expanded peripheral T cells.

The gene calls are TRBV27 and TRBJ2-7, with D perhaps matching TRBD1 or TRBD2 (5 bases each). The origin of this receptor is an adult with an advanced solid tumor such as melanoma, head and neck, liver or kidney cancer. The specimen comprised CD4+ or CD8+ T cells sorted from blood, sampled in a trial of the OX40 agonist ivuxolimab. CDR3 in amino acids: CASISGTLPYEQYF. The CDR3 bases are TGTGCCAGCATCTCTGGGACGCTTCCCTACGAGCAGTACTTC.